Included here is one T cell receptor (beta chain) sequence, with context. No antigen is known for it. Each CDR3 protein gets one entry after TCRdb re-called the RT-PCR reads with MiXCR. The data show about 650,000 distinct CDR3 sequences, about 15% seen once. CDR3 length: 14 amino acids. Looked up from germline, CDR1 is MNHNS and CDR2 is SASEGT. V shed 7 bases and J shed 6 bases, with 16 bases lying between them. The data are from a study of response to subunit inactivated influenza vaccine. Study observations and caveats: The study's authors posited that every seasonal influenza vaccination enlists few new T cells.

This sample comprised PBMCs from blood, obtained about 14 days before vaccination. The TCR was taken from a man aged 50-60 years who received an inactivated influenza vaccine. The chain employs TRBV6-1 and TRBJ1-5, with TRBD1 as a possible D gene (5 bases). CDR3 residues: CASTPGGVGQPQHF. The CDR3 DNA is TGTGCCAGCACCCCCGGAGGGGTGGGTCAGCCCCAGCATTTT.